Included here is one T cell receptor (beta chain) sequence, with context. Its target is unknown. TCRdb reprocessed the reads with MiXCR, giving one entry per CDR3 protein. The sample lists some 100,000 distinct CDR3 sequences; 20% to 25% were seen once. This sample is part of a study of T cell repertoires in cytomegalovirus infection. Across the whole study: CMV infection together with matching HLA type was indicated by public TCR beta signatures. Whole-study results and caveats: HLA-C-restricted CMV clonotypes gave the most frequent clonotype in two of eight donors. Cumulative frequency (of public TCR beta family members) identified carriers of CMV plus the relevant HLA.

Material for sequencing was CD8+ T cells from PBMCs. This receptor was identified in a human donor in good health (CMV status not recorded). Some clones in this sample may be carry-over from other donors' samples.

This chain's CDR3 is CASSPWRQPNYQETQYF. The CDR3 region has the DNA TGTGCCAGCAGCCCTTGGAGGCAACCTAATTACCAAGAGACCCAGTACTTC. This chain connects TRBV5-6 to TRBJ2-5, with D possibly being TRBD2 (5 bases). This CDR3 is built from 17 residues. The V gene lost 4 bases and the J gene lost 0 bases, with 19 bases spanning the gap. Germline CDR1 and CDR2: SGHDT and YYEEEE.